This T cell receptor (beta chain) was sequenced in a study of shared clonotypes between healthy human individuals. Study outcomes and limitations: The generation probabilities recorded for non-shared clonotypes fell below those of clonotypes shared by all four donors.

The V gene lost 7 bases and the J gene lost 4 bases, with 17 bases spanning the gap. Germline loops: CDR1 MDHEN, CDR2 SYDVKM. The CDR3 is 15 amino acids. The repertoire was sequenced with immunoSEQ multiplex PCR; TCRdb's copy has only in-frame clones and lacks some. The repertoire holds approximately 2,000,000 clones, about 94% seen once, with 1.5% to 2% in the top ten. CD45RO-negative, CCR7-positively selected cells formed the naive CD8 fraction, excluding terminally differentiated effector memory CD45RA+ cells. A note on this clone: The antigen remains unidentified.

Sequencing was carried out using naive CD8+ T cells from PBMCs. This receptor was identified in a man aged 18-30 years in good health. Some clones in this sample may be carry-over from other donors' samples. The V and J genes are TRBV28 and TRBJ1-3; no definite D call. The CDR3 loop is CASTPFHRRGNTIYF. The CDR3 nucleotides are TGTGCCAGCACCCCCTTCCACCGACGGGGAAACACCATATATTTT. Variable domain in full (rest from reference TRBV28 and TRBJ1-3): DVKVTQSSRYLVKRTGEKVFLECVQDMDHENMFWYRQDPGLGLRLIYFSYDVKMKEKGDIPEGYSVSREKKERFSLILESASTNQTSMYLCASTPFHRRGNTIYFGEGSWLTVV.